Following are 26 T cell receptor beta chains from one sample sequenced in a study of blood T cell repertoires in COVID-19. Repertoires were generated with immunoSEQ multiplex PCR, while TCRdb's copy carries only in-frame clones and drops some. This table has roughly 110,000 clones, roughly 84% appearing once. Sequencing was performed on peripheral blood. These receptors were obtained from a human donor in a cohort sampled during active COVID-19.

V and J are TRBV18 and TRBJ2-5; 8 nucleotides agree with TRBD1. There are 15 residues in the CDR3. Germline trimming cut 3 bases from V and 1 base from J; bases unmatched to any gene: 4. Germline CDR1 is KGHSH and CDR2 is LQKENI. Here the CDR3 reads CASSPRTGSQETQYF. The CDR3 region has the DNA TGTGCCAGCTCACCCCGGACAGGGAGCCAAGAGACCCAGTACTTC. Filled out from reference TRBV18 and TRBJ2-5, the complete variable domain reads NAGVMQNPRHLVRRRGQEARLRCSPMKGHSHVYWYRQLPEEGLKFMVYLQKENIIDESGMPKERFSAEFPKEGPSILRIQQVVRGDSAAYFCASSPRTGSQETQYFGPGTRLLVL.

This clone was counted a few times. This chain joins TRBV30 and TRBJ1-3; no firm D call. Germline lookup yields CDR1 GTSNPN and CDR2 SVGIG (reference sequence). The CDR3 sequence is 14 residues long. V lost 3 bases to trimming and J lost 2 bases, with 11 bases between them. CDR3 sequence reads: CAWRWSLPGNTIYF. Here the CDR3 DNA reads TGTGCCTGGAGATGGAGTCTTCCTGGAAACACCATATATTTT. The whole variable domain, remainder taken from reference TRBV30 and TRBJ1-3, is SQTIHQWPATLVQPVGSPLSLECTVEGTSNPNLYWYRQAAGRGLQLLFYSVGIGQISSEVPQNLSASRPQDRQFILSSKKLLLSDSGFYLCAWRWSLPGNTIYFGEGSWLTVV.

The chain joins TRBV11-3 to TRBJ2-1; D is unresolved. This CDR3 has 13 residues. Germline V lookup: CDR1 SGHNT, CDR2 YENEEA. The ends were cut back, 0 bases at V and 6 bases at J, with 6 bases in the middle. The CDR3 region has the DNA TGTGCCAGCAGCTTAGATACAGCCAATGAGCAGTTCTTC. As protein: CASSLDTANEQFF.

The chain carries TRBV10-3 and TRBJ2-7; 7 positions match TRBD2. Germline V gives CDR1 ENHRY, CDR2 SYGVKD. V gave up 4 bases and J gave up 9 bases; unmatched junction bases: 12. This CDR3 contains 14 residues. In DNA form, the CDR3 reads TGTGCCATCAGTGTAACGGCGGGAGTCGGCTCGCAGTACTTC. Translated, it gives CAISVTAGVGSQYF.

The chain uses TRBV3-1 (or the pseudogene TRBV3-2) and TRBJ2-7, with a weak D call TRBD1 (7 bases). The germline V gene encodes CDR1 LGHDT and CDR2 YNNKEL (reference sequence). The CDR3 length is 13 residues. V was clipped by 2 bases and J by 7 bases, with 12 bases between them. DNA for the CDR3: TGTGCCAGCAGCCAATCTCAGGGGGGTGAGCAGTACGTC. This translates into CASSQSQGGEQYV.

This clone was recorded a few times. The rearrangement joins TRBV24-1 to TRBJ2-7; TRBD1 matches 12 bases. This CDR3 has 16 residues. V was clipped by 4 bases and J by 3 bases; unmatched bases: 6. Germline V lookup: CDR1 KGHDR, CDR2 SFDVKD. CDR3 protein: CATSDSRDRGHYEQYF. The CDR3 DNA is TGTGCCACCAGTGACAGCCGGGACAGGGGGCACTACGAGCAGTACTTC.

V is TRBV6-5 and J is TRBJ2-1; unclear D gene. The CDR3 contains 16 residues. Trimming took 0 bases from V and 5 from J, leaving 14 bases between them. Germline V gives CDR1 MNHEY, CDR2 SVGAGI. In nucleotides, the CDR3 is TGTGCCAGCAGTTACTCAAGGCTAGTCCCCCACAATGAGCAGTTCTTC. Protein sequence: CASSYSRLVPHNEQFF.

The rearrangement links TRBV19 to TRBJ1-3; TRBD1 might be the D (6 bases). The CDR3 contains 15 residues. Germline CDR1 is LNHDA and CDR2 is SQIVND (reference sequence). V lost 5 bases to trimming and J lost 3 bases, with 14 bases between them. The CDR3 loop is CASSGGGWFGNTIYF. In DNA, the CDR3 is TGTGCCAGTAGTGGTGGGGGCTGGTTTGGAAACACCATATATTTT.

This clone was seen a handful of times. The rearrangement joins TRBV7-2 to TRBJ1-5, with a possible D match to TRBD1 (6 bases). Deletions cut 1 base from V and 7 bases from J, with 14 bases between. Germline V lookup: CDR1 SGHTA, CDR2 FQGNSA. The CDR3 totals 15 residues. In DNA form, the CDR3 reads TGTGCCAGCAGCTTAGTAGGGGGATTGGAGCAGCCCCAGCATTTT. It yields the protein CASSLVGGLEQPQHF.

The chain employs TRBV6-5 and TRBJ2-3; possibly TRBD2 for D (6 bases). Looked up from germline, CDR1 is MNHEY and CDR2 is SVGAGI. The ends were cut back, 6 bases at V and 6 bases at J, with 16 bases in the middle. This CDR3 is built from 14 residues. CDR3 bases: TGTGCCAGCAGCCAGAACGGGGCGGGGGATACGCAGTATTTT. Its protein is CASSQNGAGDTQYF.

The V and J genes are TRBV7-9 and TRBJ2-5; 8 bases map to TRBD2. Germline V CDR1 and CDR2: SEHNR, FQNEAQ (reference sequence). The CDR3 length is 15 residues. V shed 5 bases and J 5 bases; nucleotides not matched to a gene: 10. CDR3 residues: CASSPWTSIGETQYF. The CDR3, as DNA: TGTGCCAGCAGCCCGTGGACTAGCATAGGGGAGACCCAGTACTTC.

V usage is TRBV14 and J usage is TRBJ1-1, with a weak D call TRBD1 (5 bases). CDR1 and CDR2 from the germline V gene are SGHDN and FVKESK. The CDR3 is made up of 13 amino acids. The V end lost 0 bases, the J end lost 11 bases, and 13 bases lay between the germline ends. CDR3 loop: CASSQDIFRGAFF. CDR3 DNA sequence: TGTGCCAGCAGCCAAGATATTTTCCGGGGGGCTTTCTTT.

This chain links TRBV2 with TRBJ1-4; the D gene is possibly TRBD1 (6 bases). Germline V gene lookup returns CDR1 SNHLY and CDR2 FYNNEI. Trimming took off 6 bases at V and 3 bases at J, with 14 bases between the two ends. The CDR3 sequence is 15 residues long. This CDR3 reads CASRPLGAPNEKLFF. CDR3 coding DNA: TGTGCCAGCAGGCCCTTGGGGGCGCCTAATGAAAAACTGTTTTTT.

The CDR3 region is CASSYSTRRGTESYEQYF. The CDR3 DNA reads TGTGCCAGCAGTTACTCGACGAGGAGAGGGACAGAGTCCTACGAGCAGTACTTC. This chain uses TRBV6-7 with TRBJ2-7; 7 bases are shared with TRBD1. TRBV6-7 is noted as an ORF with a role that remains uncertain. The CDR3 is 18 residues long. Trimming removed 0 bases from V and 1 base from J; junction bases left unmatched: 12.

This clone was counted between two and nine times. This rearrangement joins TRBV24-1 to TRBJ2-1; maybe TRBD2 (5 bases). Germline assignment: CDR1 KGHDR and CDR2 SFDVKD. Trimming pared 9 bases from V and 3 bases from J, leaving 5 bases between. This CDR3 region has 11 residues. Written as DNA, the CDR3 is TGTGCCACCCGGGACTACAATGAGCAGTTCTTC. This codes for CATRDYNEQFF.

This sequence joins TRBV27 and TRBJ2-7, with TRBD2 matching 10 bases. The CDR3 length is 15 residues. After removal of 3 bases from V and 9 bases from J, the junction contained 11 bases not matched to a gene. CDR1 is MNHEY, CDR2 SMNVEV, per germline (reference sequence). CDR3 amino acids: CASSFSSGSPFVQYV. CDR3 nucleotide sequence: TGTGCCAGCAGTTTTTCTAGCGGGAGCCCGTTTGTGCAGTACGTC.

The CDR3 nucleotides read TGTGCCAGCAGCTTAGGGGGAGGGGTCACTGAAGCTTTCTTT. Translation: CASSLGGGVTEAFF. The genes are TRBV7-8 and TRBJ1-1, with a tentative D call TRBD1 (5 bases). V dropped 1 base and J dropped 4 bases, with 10 bases sitting between them. This CDR3 has 14 residues. Germline CDR1 SGHVS, CDR2 FQNEAQ.

The chain links TRBV6-5 to TRBJ2-3; 10 nucleotides agree with TRBD2. This CDR3 has 14 residues. Trimming cost V 6 bases and J 8 bases; bases outside gene matches: 8. The germline gives CDR1 MNHEY, CDR2 SVGAGI. The CDR3 reads CASSPSGRGVTQYF. The CDR3 DNA follows: TGTGCCAGCAGCCCCAGCGGGAGGGGAGTTACGCAGTATTTT.

The V gene is TRBV7-6, the J gene TRBJ1-2, with 8 bases identical to TRBD1. The CDR3 extends over 15 amino acids. The J segment lost 5 bases and the V segment lost 5 bases, leaving 10 bases of the junction unmatched. CDR1 is SGHVS and CDR2 is FNYEAQ in the germline V gene. CDR3 sequence: CASSPGTGALYGYTF. The CDR3 DNA reads TGTGCCAGCAGCCCCGGGACAGGAGCTTTATATGGCTACACCTTC. Full variable domain (remainder filled in from reference TRBV7-6 and TRBJ1-2): GAGVSQSPRYKVTKRGQDVALRCDPISGHVSLYWYRQALGQGPEFLTYFNYEAQQDKSGLPNDRFSAERPEGSISTLTIQRTEQRDSAMYRCASSPGTGALYGYTFGSGTRLTVV.

The J gene is TRBJ2-6, the V gene TRBV4-2, with 9 bases matching TRBD2. The CDR3 runs 18 residues. Per the germline V gene, CDR1 is LGHNA and CDR2 is YNFKEQ. V was pared by 3 bases and J by 2 bases, with 8 bases of the junction left unmatched. The CDR3 nucleotides are TGTGCCAGCAGCCAGACCGGGACTAGCTCCCCTGGGGCCAACGTCCTGACTTTC. As protein: CASSQTGTSSPGANVLTF.

The chain links TRBV18 to TRBJ2-1, with D tentatively TRBD1 (6 bases). CDR3 size: 15 residues. Germline CDR1 is KGHSH and CDR2 is LQKENI. Trimming removed 8 bases from V and 6 bases from J, with 20 bases in between. CDR3 coding DNA: TGTGCCAGCGCCGTTCCGGGACAACTACTCAATGAGCAGTTCTTC. Its protein is CASAVPGQLLNEQFF.

This clone was recorded a few times. The V gene is TRBV5-1, the J gene TRBJ1-6, with no clear D. The germline V gene encodes CDR1 SGHRS and CDR2 YFSETQ. Trimming took off 5 bases at V and 6 bases at J, with 9 bases between the two ends. The CDR3 contains 13 residues. For the CDR3, the DNA is TGCGCCAGCAGTTCCCTCTTTAATTCACCCCTCCACTTT. As protein: CASSSLFNSPLHF.

This clone was seen only a few times. The same CDR3 arises from other DNA sequences in this sample as well. The V gene is TRBV4-3, the J gene TRBJ2-7; D is possibly TRBD1 (5 bases). Germline V CDR1 and CDR2: LGHNA, YSLEER. The CDR3 runs 14 residues. Trimming shortened V by 4 bases and J by 3 bases, and 13 bases separated the two germline ends. The CDR3 DNA sequence: TGCGCCAGCAGCCCGCAGGGTCGGAGCTACGAGCAGTACTTC. Its protein product is CASSPQGRSYEQYF.

The chain combines TRBV28 with TRBJ2-7, with 7 bases matching TRBD1. Per germline, CDR1 MDHEN and CDR2 SYDVKM. Unmatched junction bases numbered 7, after V lost 6 bases and J lost 2 bases. This CDR3 contains 14 residues. DNA of the CDR3: TGTGCCAGCAGGAGGGACAGTCGTCCCTACGAGCAGTACTTC. Its protein is CASRRDSRPYEQYF.

The chain couples TRBV2 to TRBJ2-4; no firm D call. The CDR3 is made up of 13 amino acids. Trimming removed 9 bases at V and 0 bases at J, with 9 bases between. The germline V gene encodes CDR1 SNHLY and CDR2 FYNNEI. The CDR3 nucleotides are TGTGCCAGTTATAGCCCAGCCAAAAACATTCAGTACTTC. Residues: CASYSPAKNIQYF.

This rearrangement joins TRBV28 to TRBJ2-7; perhaps TRBD2 as D (6 bases). Germline values: CDR1 MDHEN, CDR2 SYDVKM. The CDR3 is 15 amino acids. Trimming removed 7 bases from V and 3 bases from J, with 19 bases in between. The CDR3 spells CASNTRREAHYEQYF. The CDR3 nucleotides read TGTGCCAGCAACACTCGGAGGGAGGCCCACTACGAGCAGTACTTC.